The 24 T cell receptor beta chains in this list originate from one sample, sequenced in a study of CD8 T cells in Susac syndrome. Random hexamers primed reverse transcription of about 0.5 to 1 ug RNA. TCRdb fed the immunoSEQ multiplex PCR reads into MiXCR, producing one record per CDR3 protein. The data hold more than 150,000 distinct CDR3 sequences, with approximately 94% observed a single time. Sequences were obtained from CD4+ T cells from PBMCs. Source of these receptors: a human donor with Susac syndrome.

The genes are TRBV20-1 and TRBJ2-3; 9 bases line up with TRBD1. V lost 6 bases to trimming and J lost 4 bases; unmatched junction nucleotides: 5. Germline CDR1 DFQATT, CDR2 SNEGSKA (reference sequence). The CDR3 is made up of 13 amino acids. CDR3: CSARTGAADTQYF. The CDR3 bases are TGCAGTGCCAGGACAGGGGCAGCAGATACGCAGTATTTT.

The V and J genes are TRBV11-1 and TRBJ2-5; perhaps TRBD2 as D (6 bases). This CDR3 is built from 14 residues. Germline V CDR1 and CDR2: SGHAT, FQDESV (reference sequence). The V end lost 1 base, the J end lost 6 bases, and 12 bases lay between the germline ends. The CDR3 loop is CASSLGREVQTQYF. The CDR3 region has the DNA TGTGCCAGCAGCTTAGGCAGGGAGGTACAGACCCAGTACTTC.

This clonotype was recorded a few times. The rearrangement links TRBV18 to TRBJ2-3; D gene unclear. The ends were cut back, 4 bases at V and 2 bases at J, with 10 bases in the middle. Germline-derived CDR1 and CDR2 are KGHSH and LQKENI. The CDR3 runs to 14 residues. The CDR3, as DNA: TGTGCCAGCTCACTTTCATCTACCACAGATACGCAGTATTTT. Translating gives CASSLSSTTDTQYF. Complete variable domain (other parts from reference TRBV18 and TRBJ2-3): NAGVMQNPRHLVRRRGQEARLRCSPMKGHSHVYWYRQLPEEGLKFMVYLQKENIIDESGMPKERFSAEFPKEGPSILRIQQVVRGDSAAYFCASSLSSTTDTQYFGPGTRLTVL.

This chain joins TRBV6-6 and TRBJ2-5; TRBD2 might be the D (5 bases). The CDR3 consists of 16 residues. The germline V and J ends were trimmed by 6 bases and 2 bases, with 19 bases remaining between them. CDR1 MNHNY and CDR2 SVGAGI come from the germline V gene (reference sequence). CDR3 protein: CASSLRPLTKQETQYF. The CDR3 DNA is TGTGCCAGCAGCCTCCGCCCATTGACTAAGCAAGAGACCCAGTACTTC.

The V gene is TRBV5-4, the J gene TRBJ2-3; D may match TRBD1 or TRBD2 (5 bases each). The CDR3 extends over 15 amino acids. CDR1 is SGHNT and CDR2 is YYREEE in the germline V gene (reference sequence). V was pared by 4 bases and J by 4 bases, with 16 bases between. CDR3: CASSRGEAAPDTQYF. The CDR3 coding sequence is TGTGCCAGCAGCCGGGGCGAGGCTGCGCCAGATACGCAGTATTTT.

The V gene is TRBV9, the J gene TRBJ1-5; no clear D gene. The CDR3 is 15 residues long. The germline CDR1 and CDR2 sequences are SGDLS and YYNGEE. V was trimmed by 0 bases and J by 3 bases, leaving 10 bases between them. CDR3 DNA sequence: TGTGCCAGCAGCGTAGAAGGGCGGACCAATCAGCCCCAGCATTTT. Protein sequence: CASSVEGRTNQPQHF.

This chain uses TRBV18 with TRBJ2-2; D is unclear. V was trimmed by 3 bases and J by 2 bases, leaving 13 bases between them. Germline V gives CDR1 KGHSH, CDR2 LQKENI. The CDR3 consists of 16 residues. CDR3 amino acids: CASSPKGRFNTGELFF. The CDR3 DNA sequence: TGTGCCAGCTCACCTAAGGGAAGGTTTAACACCGGGGAGCTGTTTTTT.

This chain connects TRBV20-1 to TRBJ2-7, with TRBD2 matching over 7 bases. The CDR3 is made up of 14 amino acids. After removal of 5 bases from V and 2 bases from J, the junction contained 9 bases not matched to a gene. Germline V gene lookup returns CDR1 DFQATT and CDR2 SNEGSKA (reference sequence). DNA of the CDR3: TGCAGTGCTGGTGGAGCGGGATTGACCTACGAGCAGTACGTC. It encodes CSAGGAGLTYEQYV.

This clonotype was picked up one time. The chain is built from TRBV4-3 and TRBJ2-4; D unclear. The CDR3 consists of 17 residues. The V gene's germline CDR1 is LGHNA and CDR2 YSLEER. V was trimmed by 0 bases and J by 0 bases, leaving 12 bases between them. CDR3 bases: TGCGCCAGCAGCCAAGATTCTGGGCTCTCAGCCAAAAACATTCAGTACTTC. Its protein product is CASSQDSGLSAKNIQYF.

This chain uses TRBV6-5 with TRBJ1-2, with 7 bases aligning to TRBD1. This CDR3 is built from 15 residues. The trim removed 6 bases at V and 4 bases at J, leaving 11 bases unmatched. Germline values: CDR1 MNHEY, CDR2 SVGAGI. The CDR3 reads CASSGDSLYLYGYTF. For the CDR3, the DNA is TGTGCCAGCAGCGGGGACAGTCTTTATCTCTATGGCTACACCTTC.

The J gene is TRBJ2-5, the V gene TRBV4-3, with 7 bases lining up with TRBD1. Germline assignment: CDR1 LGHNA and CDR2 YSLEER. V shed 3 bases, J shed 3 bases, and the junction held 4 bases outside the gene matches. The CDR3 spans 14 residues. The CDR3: CASSQEQGKETQYF. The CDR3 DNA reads TGCGCCAGCAGCCAGGAACAGGGGAAAGAGACCCAGTACTTC.

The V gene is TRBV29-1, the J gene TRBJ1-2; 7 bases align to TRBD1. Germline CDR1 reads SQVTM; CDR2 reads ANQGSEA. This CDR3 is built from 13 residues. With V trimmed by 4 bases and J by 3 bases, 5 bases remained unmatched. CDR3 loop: CSVGDGTDYGYTF. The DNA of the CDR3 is TGCAGCGTTGGTGACGGGACAGACTATGGCTACACCTTC.

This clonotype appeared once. The CDR3 DNA follows: TGTGCCAGCAGCCGTTCCGTGGACACTGAAGCTTTCTTT. Residues: CASSRSVDTEAFF. The rearrangement uses TRBV16 and TRBJ1-1; no clear D gene. Trimming shortened V by 4 bases and J by 3 bases, and 9 bases separated the two germline ends. Per germline, CDR1 KGHSY and CDR2 FQNENV. The CDR3 sequence is 13 residues long.

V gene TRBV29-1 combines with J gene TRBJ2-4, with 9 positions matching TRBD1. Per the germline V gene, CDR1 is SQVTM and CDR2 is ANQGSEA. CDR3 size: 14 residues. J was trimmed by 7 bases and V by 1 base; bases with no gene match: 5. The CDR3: CSVEVGQGWNIQYF. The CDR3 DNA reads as TGCAGCGTTGAAGTGGGACAGGGTTGGAACATTCAGTACTTC.

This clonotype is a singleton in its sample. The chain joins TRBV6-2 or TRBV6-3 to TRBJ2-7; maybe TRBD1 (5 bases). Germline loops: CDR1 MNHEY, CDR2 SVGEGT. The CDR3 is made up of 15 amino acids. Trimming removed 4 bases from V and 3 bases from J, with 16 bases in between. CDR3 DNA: TGTGCCAGCAGTTGGGGCTCGAGCGCCCGCTACGAGCAGTACGTC. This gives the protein CASSWGSSARYEQYV.

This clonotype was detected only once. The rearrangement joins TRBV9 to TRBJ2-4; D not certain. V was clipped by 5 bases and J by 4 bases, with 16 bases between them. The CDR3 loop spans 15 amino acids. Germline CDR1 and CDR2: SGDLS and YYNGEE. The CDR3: CASSRRVESKNIQYF. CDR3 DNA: TGTGCCAGCAGTCGTAGGGTCGAAAGTAAAAACATTCAGTACTTC.

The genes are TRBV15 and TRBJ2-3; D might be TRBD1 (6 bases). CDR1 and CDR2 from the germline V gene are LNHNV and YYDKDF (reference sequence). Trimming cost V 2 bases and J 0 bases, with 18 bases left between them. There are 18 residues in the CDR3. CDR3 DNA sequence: TGTGCCACCAGCAGATGGAACGTAGGGGGAACTAGCACAGATACGCAGTATTTT. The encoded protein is CATSRWNVGGTSTDTQYF.

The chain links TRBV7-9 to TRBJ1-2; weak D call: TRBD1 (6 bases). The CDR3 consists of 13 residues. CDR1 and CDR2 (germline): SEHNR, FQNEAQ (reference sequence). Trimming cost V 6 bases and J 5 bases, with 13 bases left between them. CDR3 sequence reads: CASSSTGIYGYTF. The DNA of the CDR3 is TGTGCCAGCAGTTCCACAGGGATTTATGGCTACACCTTC.

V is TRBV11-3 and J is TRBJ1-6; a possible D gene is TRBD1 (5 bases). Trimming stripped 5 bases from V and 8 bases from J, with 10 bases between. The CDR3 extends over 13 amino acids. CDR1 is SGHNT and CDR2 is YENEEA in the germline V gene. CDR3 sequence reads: CASSTGLDSPLHF. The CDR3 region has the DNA TGTGCCAGCAGCACGGGACTCGATTCACCCCTCCACTTT.

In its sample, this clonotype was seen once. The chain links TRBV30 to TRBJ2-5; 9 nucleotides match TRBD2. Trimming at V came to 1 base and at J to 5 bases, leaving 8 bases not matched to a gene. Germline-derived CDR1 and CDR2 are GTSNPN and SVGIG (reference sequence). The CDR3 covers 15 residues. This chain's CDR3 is CAWSAGASGTETQYF. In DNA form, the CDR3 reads TGTGCCTGGAGTGCGGGCGCTAGCGGGACCGAGACCCAGTACTTC.

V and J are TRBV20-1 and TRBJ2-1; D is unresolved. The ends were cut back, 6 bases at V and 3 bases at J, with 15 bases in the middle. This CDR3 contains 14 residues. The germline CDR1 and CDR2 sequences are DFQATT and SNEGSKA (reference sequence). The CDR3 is CSARTLDHYNEQFF. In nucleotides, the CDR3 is TGCAGTGCCCGCACACTGGACCACTACAATGAGCAGTTCTTC.

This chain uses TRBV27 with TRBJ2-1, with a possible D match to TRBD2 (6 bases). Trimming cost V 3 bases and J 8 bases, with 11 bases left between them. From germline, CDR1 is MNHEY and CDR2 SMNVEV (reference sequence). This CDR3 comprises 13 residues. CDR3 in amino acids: CASSFPWGDEQFF. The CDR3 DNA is TGTGCCAGCAGTTTTCCATGGGGGGATGAGCAGTTCTTC.

The CDR3 spells CASSESGVGGYTF. The DNA of the CDR3 is TGTGCCAGCAGTGAATCCGGGGTGGGTGGCTACACCTTC. The chain is built from TRBV6-1 and TRBJ1-2, with D unresolved. Germline assignment: CDR1 MNHNS and CDR2 SASEGT. V was clipped by 2 bases and J by 7 bases, with 11 bases between them. The CDR3 runs 13 residues.

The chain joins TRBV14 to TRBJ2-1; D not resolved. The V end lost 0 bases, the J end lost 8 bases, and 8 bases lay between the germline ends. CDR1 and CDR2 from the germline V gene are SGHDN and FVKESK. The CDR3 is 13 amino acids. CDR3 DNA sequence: TGTGCCAGCAGCCAAGATAAATGGGATGAGCAGTTCTTC. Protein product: CASSQDKWDEQFF. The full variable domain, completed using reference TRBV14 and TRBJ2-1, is EAGVTQFPSHSVIEKGQTVTLRCDPISGHDNLYWYRRVMGKEIKFLLHFVKESKQDESGMPNNRFLAERTGGTYSTLKVQPAELEDSGVYFCASSQDKWDEQFFGPGTRLTVL.